The clone carrying this TCR beta chain appeared many times. Its antigen is still unknown. This record belongs to a study of T-cell reconstitution after alpha-beta-depleted transplantation in children. Notes on the study in general: For some patients, TCRbeta diversity was high at day 60 because of recipient T cells and thymic progenitors that survived. Diversity and T-cell counts at one year after transplant derived mostly from new T cells.

Germline assignment: CDR1 SGHTA and CDR2 FQGTGA. The CDR3 sequence is 14 residues long. The ends were cut back, 4 bases at V and 1 base at J, with 7 bases in the middle. Unique molecular identifiers were built into the TCRbeta library. TCRdb reprocessed the PCR reads with MiXCR, giving one entry per CDR3 protein. The sample consists of 200,000 to 300,000 distinct CDR3 sequences, 8.2% of them appearing once. This clonotype was sampled from a male patient between 10 and 17 years old who had a stem cell transplant for acute lymphoblastic leukemia, so the T cells may come from the graft donor. The starting material was PBMCs, mostly from graft donor cells, obtained 180 days after TCRalphabeta/CD19-depleted stem cell transplant. The rearrangement uses TRBV7-3 and TRBJ2-2, with D hard to call. The CDR3 spells CASSSPMNTGELFF. The CDR3 DNA reads TGTGCCAGCAGCTCCCCGATGAACACCGGGGAGCTGTTTTTT.